This TCR beta chain was retrieved from a study of Tregs in tolerant kidney transplant recipients. This CDR3 is 16 amino acids long. From germline, CDR1 is MNHEY and CDR2 SVGAGI. Between the trimmed V and J ends, which lost 0 bases and 0 bases, there was a span of 11 bases. The method was immunoSEQ multiplex PCR; TCRdb's version includes in-frame clones alone and lacks a portion of them. The sample holds about 15,000 clones, around 80% seen once. The TCR originated in a human donor who received a combined kidney and bone marrow transplant. The chain couples TRBV6-5 to TRBJ1-2; D unresolved. Sequencing was performed on Tregs from blood, taken before the transplant. This CDR3 reads CASSYSLRAANYGYTF. CDR3 in DNA: TGTGCCAGCAGTTACTCGTTGCGGGCAGCTAACTATGGCTACACCTTC.